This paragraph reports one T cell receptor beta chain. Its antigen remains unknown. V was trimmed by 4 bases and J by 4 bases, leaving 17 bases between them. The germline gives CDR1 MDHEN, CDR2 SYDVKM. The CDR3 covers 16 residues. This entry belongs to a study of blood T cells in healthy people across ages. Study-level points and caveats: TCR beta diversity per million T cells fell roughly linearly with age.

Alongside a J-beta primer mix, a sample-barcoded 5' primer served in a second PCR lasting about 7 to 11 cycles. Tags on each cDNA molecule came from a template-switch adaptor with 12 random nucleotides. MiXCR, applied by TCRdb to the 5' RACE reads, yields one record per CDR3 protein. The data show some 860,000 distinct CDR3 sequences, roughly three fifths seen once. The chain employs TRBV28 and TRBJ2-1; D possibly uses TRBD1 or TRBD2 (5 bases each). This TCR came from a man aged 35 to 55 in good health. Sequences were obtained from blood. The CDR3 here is CASSSSGTHPYNEQFF. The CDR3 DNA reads TGTGCCAGCAGTTCTTCCGGGACGCATCCTTACAATGAGCAGTTCTTC.